The 30 T cell receptor beta chains below come from one sample, sequenced in a study of T cell responses to AZD1222 COVID-19 vaccine. Assay used: immunoSEQ multiplex PCR; TCRdb lists only in-frame clones, some missing. Here the sample spans about 120,000 clones, about 85% being singletons. The sample here was peripheral blood, taken on day 0 of AZD1222 vaccination. These receptors all come from an adult in good health.

The chain carries TRBV30 and TRBJ1-6, with 8 bases identical to TRBD1. V gave up 2 bases and J gave up 7 bases; unmatched junction bases: 7. The CDR3 has 15 amino acids. CDR1 is GTSNPN and CDR2 is SVGIG in the germline V gene (reference sequence). This CDR3 is CAWSILQGVNSPLHF. DNA for the CDR3: TGTGCCTGGAGTATTCTACAGGGGGTGAATTCACCCCTCCACTTT.

This rearrangement joins TRBV20-1 to TRBJ1-5; possible D gene TRBD1, 5 bases. CDR1 and CDR2 (germline): DFQATT, SNEGSKA (reference sequence). The CDR3 length is 14 residues. The ends were cut back, 3 bases at V and 4 bases at J, with 13 bases in the middle. For the CDR3, the DNA is TGCAGTGCTAGTTCACAGGTCGTTAATCAGCCCCAGCATTTT. Translated: CSASSQVVNQPQHF.

With regard to this clone: The junction differs from germline at one of its ends, possibly a read error. The rearrangement uses TRBV3-1 (or the pseudogene TRBV3-2) and TRBJ2-3; the match to TRBD2 covers 9 bases. CDR1 and CDR2 (germline): LGHDT, YNNKEL (reference sequence). This CDR3 is 17 amino acids long. Here the CDR3 DNA reads TGTGCCAGCAGCCAAGATGGGGGTAGCGGGAGCAGAGATACGCAGTATTTT. Protein sequence: CASSQDGGSGSRDTQYF.

This chain joins TRBV7-2 and TRBJ2-1; D not resolved. Trimming cost V 1 base and J 15 bases, with 16 bases left between them. CDR1 and CDR2 from the germline V gene are SGHTA and FQGNSA. The CDR3 is 13 amino acids. CDR3 sequence (DNA): TGTGCCAGCAGCTTAGATTCCAGCTCGAATCGGTTCTTC. It yields the protein CASSLDSSSNRFF.

The table lists this clone with a count of one. The V and J genes are TRBV3-1 (or the pseudogene TRBV3-2) and TRBJ2-7, with 8 positions matching TRBD2. The trim removed 4 bases at V and 1 base at J, leaving 6 bases unmatched. The CDR3 has 15 amino acids. Germline assignment: CDR1 LGHDT and CDR2 YNNKEL (reference sequence). The CDR3 protein is CASSRSGIGSYEQYF. The CDR3 nucleotides are TGTGCCAGCAGCCGTAGCGGGATAGGTTCCTACGAGCAGTACTTC.

The chain joins TRBV11-2 to TRBJ2-6; 8 bases align to TRBD1. CDR3 length: 18 residues. V lost 4 bases and J lost 0; bases outside the gene matches: 8. Germline V CDR1 and CDR2: SGHAT, FQNNGV. The CDR3 sequence: CASSSWTGISSGANVLTF. CDR3 DNA sequence: TGTGCCAGCAGCTCCTGGACAGGGATCAGCTCTGGGGCCAACGTCCTGACTTTC.

The chain has TRBV5-1 and TRBJ1-6, with D hard to call. The CDR3 is made up of 16 amino acids. V dropped 6 bases and J dropped 10 bases, with 23 bases sitting between them. CDR1 SGHRS and CDR2 YFSETQ come from the germline V gene. CDR3 sequence reads: CASTAMGSRGRSPLHF. The CDR3 DNA reads TGCGCCAGCACCGCGATGGGATCCCGAGGGAGATCACCCCTCCACTTT. Full variable domain (remainder filled in from reference TRBV5-1 and TRBJ1-6): KAGVTQTPRYLIKTRGQQVTLSCSPISGHRSVSWYQQTPGQGLQFLFEYFSETQRNKGNFPGRFSGRQFSNSRSEMNVSTLELGDSALYLCASTAMGSRGRSPLHFGNGTRLTVT.

The chain combines TRBV6-2 or TRBV6-3 with TRBJ1-1; D uncertain. The CDR3 extends over 16 amino acids. V was pared by 0 bases and J by 11 bases, with 22 bases between. CDR1 is MNHEY and CDR2 is SVGEGT in the germline V gene. The CDR3 sequence: CASSYSHRVPDLTAFF. The DNA for the CDR3 is TGTGCCAGCAGTTACTCCCACCGGGTCCCCGACCTAACTGCTTTCTTT.

This chain links TRBV7-2 with TRBJ2-1; 9 bases map to TRBD2. Germline-derived CDR1 and CDR2 are SGHTA and FQGNSA. With V trimmed by 0 bases and J by 3 bases, 9 bases remained unmatched. This CDR3 contains 18 residues. The CDR3 here is CASSLAGPSGMIYNEQFF. The CDR3 coding sequence is TGTGCCAGCAGCTTAGCGGGCCCTAGCGGGATGATCTACAATGAGCAGTTCTTC.

This chain joins TRBV19 and TRBJ2-5; 13 bases agree with TRBD2. This CDR3 comprises 15 residues. V shed 6 bases and J 3 bases; nucleotides not matched to a gene: 4. CDR1 is LNHDA and CDR2 is SQIVND in the germline V gene (reference sequence). The CDR3 loop reads CASRRLAGGKETQYF. CDR3 nucleotide sequence: TGTGCCAGTAGAAGACTAGCGGGGGGAAAAGAGACCCAGTACTTC.

V is TRBV19 and J is TRBJ2-3; no clear D. Germline CDR1 is LNHDA and CDR2 is SQIVND (reference sequence). V lost 6 bases, J lost 6 bases, and 16 bases lay in between. The CDR3 runs 14 residues. The CDR3 sequence is CASRTRRAEDTQYF. Written as DNA, the CDR3 is TGTGCCAGTAGGACGCGTAGGGCAGAGGATACGCAGTATTTT.

The chain links TRBV29-1 to TRBJ1-1; no clear D gene. The CDR3 has 13 residues. V lost 4 bases, J lost 0 bases, and 9 bases lay in between. The germline V gene has CDR1 SQVTM and CDR2 ANQGSEA. CDR3 in amino acids: CSVVVTMNTEAFF. In DNA form, the CDR3 reads TGCAGCGTTGTGGTTACGATGAACACTGAAGCTTTCTTT.

The chain recombines TRBV5-1 with TRBJ1-2; D gene ambiguous. This CDR3 is 14 amino acids long. V was pared by 0 bases and J by 1 base, with 7 bases between. Looked up from germline, CDR1 is SGHRS and CDR2 is YFSETQ. Written as DNA, the CDR3 is TGCGCCAGCAGCTTGGAAGTTAATAACTATGGCTACACCTTC. Its protein is CASSLEVNNYGYTF.

The chain uses TRBV19 and TRBJ2-7; tentatively, D is TRBD1 (6 bases). Germline V CDR1 and CDR2: LNHDA, SQIVND (reference sequence). Trimming took 5 bases from V and 1 from J, leaving 9 bases between them. The CDR3 covers 13 residues. CDR3 coding DNA: TGTGCCAGTAGTCAGGGGCCGTCCTACGAGCAGTACTTC. As protein: CASSQGPSYEQYF.

The rearrangement links TRBV6-1 to TRBJ2-1; weak D call: TRBD1 (5 bases). The CDR3 runs 15 residues. Germline CDR1 is MNHNS and CDR2 is SASEGT. The V end was cut by 1 base, the J end by 3 bases, with 10 bases between. CDR3 nucleotide sequence: TGTGCCAGCAGTGAAGGCAGGGTATACTACAATGAGCAGTTCTTC. Protein product: CASSEGRVYYNEQFF.

The gene calls are TRBV6-1 and TRBJ2-7; TRBD2 is a possible D gene (6 bases). Per germline, CDR1 MNHNS and CDR2 SASEGT. The CDR3 is 18 residues long. Trimming removed 2 bases at V and 2 bases at J, with 22 bases between. Written as DNA, the CDR3 is TGTGCCAGCAGTGAATATAAGGGACTCCGTCCTTCCGCCTACGAGCAGTACTTC. This gives the protein CASSEYKGLRPSAYEQYF.

The chain uses TRBV9 and TRBJ2-7; 7 bases line up with TRBD1. The ends lost 0 bases at V and 4 bases at J; junction bases unmatched: 7. The V gene's germline CDR1 is SGDLS and CDR2 YYNGEE. CDR3 length equals 15 residues. The CDR3 reads CASSVDRGGGYEQYF. The DNA of the CDR3 is TGTGCCAGCAGCGTAGACAGAGGGGGCGGTTACGAGCAGTACTTC.

This chain joins TRBV5-1 and TRBJ2-5; D is unclear. Between the trimmed V and J ends, which lost 2 bases and 1 base, there was a span of 9 bases. The CDR3 covers 14 residues. Germline CDR1 is SGHRS and CDR2 is YFSETQ. Here the CDR3 reads CASSFYDSQETQYF. The CDR3 DNA is TGCGCCAGCAGCTTCTACGATAGCCAAGAGACCCAGTACTTC.

This chain connects TRBV7-2 to TRBJ2-1, with D uncertain. The V end was cut by 2 bases, the J end by 8 bases, with 7 bases between. The CDR3 totals 12 residues. Germline lookup yields CDR1 SGHTA and CDR2 FQGNSA. As DNA, the CDR3 is TGTGCCAGCAGCTTATTGCAGTATGAGCAGTTCTTC. Protein product: CASSLLQYEQFF.

This clone was seen a few times. The sample contains more than one DNA sequence encoding this CDR3. The chain carries TRBV5-4 and TRBJ1-2; D not resolved. V lost 0 bases and J 4 bases, leaving 4 bases between the germline ends. The CDR3 has 12 residues. Germline V CDR1 and CDR2: SGHNT, YYREEE (reference sequence). The CDR3 bases are TGTGCCAGCAGCTTGGACGGCTATGGCTACACCTTC. It translates to CASSLDGYGYTF.

The chain joins TRBV5-4 to TRBJ2-5; D may be TRBD2 (6 bases). Germline V gene lookup returns CDR1 SGHNT and CDR2 YYREEE (reference sequence). The CDR3 spans 17 residues. V was clipped by 0 bases and J by 3 bases, with 18 bases between them. The CDR3 loop reads CASSLEGHGGVKETQYF. CDR3 in DNA: TGTGCCAGCAGCTTGGAGGGTCACGGGGGTGTGAAAGAGACCCAGTACTTC.

The chain links TRBV4-2 to TRBJ1-2, with no clear D. The germline V and J ends were trimmed by 0 bases and 7 bases, with 12 bases remaining between them. CDR1 LGHNA and CDR2 YNFKEQ come from the germline V gene. CDR3 size: 14 residues. Written as DNA, the CDR3 is TGTGCCAGCAGCCAAGACTCACCCCCCCGTGGCTACACCTTC. Its translation is CASSQDSPPRGYTF.

The chain carries TRBV6-5 and TRBJ1-2, with 7 nucleotides matching TRBD1. Trimming removed 6 bases from V and 5 bases from J; junction bases left unmatched: 9. This CDR3 spans 14 amino acids. The V gene's germline CDR1 is MNHEY and CDR2 SVGAGI. The CDR3 DNA is TGTGCCAGCAGGCCAGGGGGAAATGGGTATGGCTACACCTTC. Protein: CASRPGGNGYGYTF.

The CDR3: CASSIGQGEYEQYF. The CDR3 bases are TGTGCCAGCAGCATCGGACAGGGAGAGTACGAGCAGTACTTC. The chain recombines TRBV5-4 with TRBJ2-7; the match to TRBD1 covers 8 bases. Trimming took 4 bases from V and 4 from J; bases not matched to a gene: 7. The CDR3 is 14 residues long. Germline CDR1 SGHNT, CDR2 YYREEE (reference sequence).

V is TRBV5-1 and J is TRBJ2-1, with a possible D match to TRBD1 (5 bases). Germline assignment: CDR1 SGHRS and CDR2 YFSETQ. With 0 bases removed from V and 5 bases from J, the gap between germline ends came to 9 bases. The CDR3 is 14 residues long. The CDR3 nucleotides are TGCGCCAGCAGCTTGGCAGGGAAGAACAATGAGCAGTTCTTC. This codes for CASSLAGKNNEQFF.

V and J are TRBV6-5 and TRBJ1-2; D might be TRBD1 (5 bases). Germline-derived CDR1 and CDR2 are MNHEY and SVGAGI. The CDR3 loop spans 16 amino acids. Trimming stripped 2 bases from V and 4 bases from J, with 17 bases between. The chain's CDR3 is CASSYLGMGQSYGYTF. DNA for the CDR3: TGTGCCAGCAGTTACCTAGGTATGGGGCAGAGCTATGGCTACACCTTC.

The chain is built from TRBV4-1 and TRBJ2-7, with TRBD2 matching 8 bases. CDR3 length: 17 residues. Germline V CDR1 and CDR2: MGHRA, YSYEKL. The V segment lost 0 bases and the J segment 7 bases; nucleotides outside the gene matches: 14. The CDR3 DNA follows: TGCGCCAGCAGCCAAGATAGGTCTCGAGCGGGGGCGGGTGAGCAGTACTTC. It yields the protein CASSQDRSRAGAGEQYF.

The J gene is TRBJ2-7, the V gene TRBV19, with TRBD2 as a possible D gene (5 bases). CDR3 length: 18 amino acids. V lost 1 base to trimming and J lost 1 base, with 20 bases between them. CDR1 LNHDA and CDR2 SQIVND come from the germline V gene (reference sequence). The CDR3 loop is CASSIGPRGSARSYEQYF. For the CDR3, the DNA is TGTGCCAGTAGTATAGGCCCGAGAGGGTCGGCCCGATCCTACGAGCAGTACTTC.

The chain couples TRBV3-1 (or the pseudogene TRBV3-2) to TRBJ1-2; D possibly corresponds to TRBD1 (5 bases). CDR3 length: 13 amino acids. Per germline, CDR1 LGHDT and CDR2 YNNKEL (reference sequence). V lost 4 bases and J 9 bases, leaving 15 bases between the germline ends. CDR3: CASSLFPGPSYTF. The CDR3 DNA sequence: TGTGCCAGCAGCCTCTTCCCGGGGCCGAGCTACACCTTC.

The chain uses TRBV19 and TRBJ1-2; 7 bases agree with TRBD1. This CDR3 contains 16 residues. V gave up 3 bases and J gave up 2 bases; unmatched junction bases: 9. From germline, CDR1 is LNHDA and CDR2 SQIVND (reference sequence). For the CDR3, the DNA is TGTGCCAGTAGTATCCTCCGGGACAGCCAGAACTATGGCTACACCTTC. This codes for CASSILRDSQNYGYTF. The full variable domain, its missing parts supplied by reference TRBV19 and TRBJ1-2, is DGGITQSPKYLFRKEGQNVTLSCEQNLNHDAMYWYRQDPGQGLRLIYYSQIVNDFQKGDIAEGYSVSREKKESFPLTVTSAQKNPTAFYLCASSILRDSQNYGYTFGSGTRLTVV.